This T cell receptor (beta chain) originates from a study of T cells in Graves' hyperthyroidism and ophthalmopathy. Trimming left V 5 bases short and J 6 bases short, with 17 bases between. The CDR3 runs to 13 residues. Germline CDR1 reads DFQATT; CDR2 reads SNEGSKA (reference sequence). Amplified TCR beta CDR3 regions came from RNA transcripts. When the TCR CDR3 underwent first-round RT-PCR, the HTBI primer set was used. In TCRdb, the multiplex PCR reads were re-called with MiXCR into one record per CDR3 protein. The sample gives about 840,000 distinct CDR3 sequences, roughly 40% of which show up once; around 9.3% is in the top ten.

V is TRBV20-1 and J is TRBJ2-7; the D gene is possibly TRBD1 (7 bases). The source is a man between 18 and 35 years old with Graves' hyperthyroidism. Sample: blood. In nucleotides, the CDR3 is TGCAGTGCTCGCGAAACGCAGGGGGGCGAGCAGTACTTC. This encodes CSARETQGGEQYF.